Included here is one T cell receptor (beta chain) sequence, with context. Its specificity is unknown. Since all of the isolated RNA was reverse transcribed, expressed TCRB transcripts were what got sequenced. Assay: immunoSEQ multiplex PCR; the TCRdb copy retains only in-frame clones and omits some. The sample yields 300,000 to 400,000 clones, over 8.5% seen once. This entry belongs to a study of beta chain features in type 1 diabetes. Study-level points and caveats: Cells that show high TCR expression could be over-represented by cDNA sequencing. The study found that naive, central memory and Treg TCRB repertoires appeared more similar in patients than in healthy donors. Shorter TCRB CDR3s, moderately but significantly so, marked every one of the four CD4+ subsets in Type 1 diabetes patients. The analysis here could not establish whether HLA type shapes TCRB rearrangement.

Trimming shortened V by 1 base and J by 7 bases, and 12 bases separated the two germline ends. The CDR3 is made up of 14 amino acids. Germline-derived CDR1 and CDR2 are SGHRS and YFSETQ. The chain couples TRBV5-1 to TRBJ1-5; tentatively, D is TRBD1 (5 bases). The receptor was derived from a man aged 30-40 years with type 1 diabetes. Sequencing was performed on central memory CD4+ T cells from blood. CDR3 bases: TGCGCCAGCAGCTTGATGGGGGAGGAACAGCCCCAGCATTTT. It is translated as CASSLMGEEQPQHF.